What follows describes a single T cell receptor (beta chain). Trimming cost V 1 base and J 2 bases, with 12 bases left between them. The CDR3 spans 17 residues. Germline loops: CDR1 SGHTA, CDR2 FQGNSA. These data come from a study of CD8 T cells in Susac syndrome. Overall study context: Among sequenced Susac syndrome patients, 5 or 6 had active disease and eight were in remission. When blood was collected, patients with Susac syndrome were therapy-naive, were taking corticosteroids, or were receiving intravenous immunoglobulin alone.

Negative isolation was used for CD8+ and CD4+ T cells, and FACS enrichment was applied to TEMRA cells. With random hexamers, 0.5 to 1 ug RNA was reverse transcribed. TCR beta CDR3 was amplified by immunoSEQ multiplex PCR. This amplification extended across 54 Vbeta and 13 Jbeta segments. From the immunoSEQ multiplex PCR reads, TCRdb called clonotypes with MiXCR, one entry per CDR3 protein. The repertoire holds about 150,000 distinct CDR3 sequences, with 95% to 97% as singletons. V is TRBV7-2 and J is TRBJ1-6, with D possibly TRBD1 on 5 matching bases. The TCR was taken from a human donor with Susac syndrome. The sample taken for sequencing was CD4+ T cells from PBMCs. In DNA form, the CDR3 reads TGTGCCAGCAGCTTAGGCCCCGACAGAGCCTATAATTCACCCCTCCACTTT. Encoded protein: CASSLGPDRAYNSPLHF. The full variable domain, its missing parts supplied by reference TRBV7-2 and TRBJ1-6, is GAGVSQSPSNKVTEKGKDVELRCDPISGHTALYWYRQSLGQGLEFLIYFQGNSAPDKSGLPSDRFSAERTGGSVSTLTIQRTQQEDSAVYLCASSLGPDRAYNSPLHFGNGTRLTVT.